In this sample, the clone carrying this T cell receptor beta chain turned up once. The antigen is unknown. Deletions cut 1 base from V and 5 bases from J, with 3 bases between. The CDR3 has 12 amino acids. Germline CDR1 and CDR2: SEHNR and FQNEAQ (reference sequence). The data were obtained in a study of siplizumab effects on memory and regulatory T cells. Broader study findings: With siplizumab, cumulative frequency of CD4+ memory-derived alloreactive sequences dropped significantly.

TCRdb's copy holds only in-frame clones and misses some; the assay was immunoSEQ multiplex PCR. The sample holds tens of thousands of clones, about 98% seen once. The sequencing input was naive CD8+ T cells sorted from blood. The rearrangement uses TRBV7-9 and TRBJ1-5; no clear D gene. The receptor's source is a human donor in good health. The CDR3 protein is CASSLEDQPQHF. The DNA of the CDR3 is TGTGCCAGCAGCTTAGAGGATCAGCCCCAGCATTTT.